This T cell receptor beta chain was retrieved from a study of lung T cells in sarcoidosis with Löfgren's syndrome. In TCRdb, the reads were re-called with MiXCR into one record per CDR3 protein. The sample has around 60,000 distinct CDR3 sequences, 20% to 25% seen once. The V gene's germline CDR1 is SQVTM and CDR2 ANQGSEA. Trimming took off 8 bases at V and 0 bases at J, with 20 bases between the two ends. The CDR3 loop spans 16 amino acids. Sequenced material: CD4+ T cells from PBMCs. The chain combines TRBV29-1 with TRBJ1-3; tentative D call: TRBD1 (6 bases). The TCR comes from a human donor with sarcoidosis (Löfgren's syndrome or another form), or a control subject (not recorded which). For the CDR3, the DNA is TGCAGCCCAATCCGGAGAGGGGGTTCCTCTGGAAACACCATATATTTT. Residues: CSPIRRGGSSGNTIYF.